The 25 T cell receptor beta chains presented below share a single source sample, sequenced in a study of regulatory T cells in long-lasting Graves disease. The time point here: newly diagnosed GD, antithyroid drugs for less than 3 months. RNA from PBMCs was the source of the TCR library. Library construction for TCR beta used iRepertoire HTBI primers and Arm-PCR of CDR3 regions. Using its own MiXCR run on the multiplex PCR reads, TCRdb lists one record per CDR3 protein. The repertoire holds about 370,000 distinct CDR3 sequences, with about 16% as singletons. Sample: peripheral blood mononuclear cells (PBMCs), taken at new diagnosis, from a patient treated with antithyroid drugs. Every receptor here comes from a female donor with Graves disease.

The table lists this clonotype with many counts. V gene TRBV2 combines with J gene TRBJ1-1; tentatively, D is TRBD1 (5 bases). Germline CDR1 SNHLY, CDR2 FYNNEI. The germline V and J ends were trimmed by 7 bases and 3 bases, with 15 bases remaining between them. This CDR3 is built from 14 residues. CDR3 sequence: CASTDRGGDTEAFF. The CDR3 bases are TGTGCCAGCACCGACCGGGGGGGAGACACTGAAGCTTTCTTT. The full variable domain, its missing parts supplied by reference TRBV2 and TRBJ1-1, is EPEVTQTPSHQVTQMGQEVILRCVPISNHLYFYWYRQILGQKVEFLVSFYNNEISEKSEIFDDQFSVERPDGSNFTLKIRSTKLEDSAMYFCASTDRGGDTEAFFGQGTRLTVV.

The CDR3 is CASSLSRGNEQYF. The CDR3 DNA reads TGTGCCAGCAGCTTATCCAGGGGCAACGAGCAGTACTTC. J is TRBJ2-7 and V is TRBV7-3; D possibly corresponds to TRBD1 (6 bases). Germline CDR1 is SGHTA and CDR2 is FQGTGA. V was shortened by 2 bases and J by 5 bases, with 10 bases between the two germline ends. The CDR3 contains 13 residues.

This clonotype was observed a handful of times. The rearrangement uses TRBV7-2 and TRBJ1-2; D not certain. V dropped 1 base and J dropped 8 bases, with 11 bases sitting between them. This CDR3 region has 13 residues. The germline CDR1 and CDR2 sequences are SGHTA and FQGNSA. The CDR3 spells CASSLVPGNGYTF. The CDR3 region has the DNA TGTGCCAGCAGCTTAGTACCGGGTAACGGCTACACCTTC. The full variable domain, with the rest looked up from reference TRBV7-2 and TRBJ1-2, is GAGVSQSPSNKVTEKGKDVELRCDPISGHTALYWYRQSLGQGLEFLIYFQGNSAPDKSGLPSDRFSAERTGGSVSTLTIQRTQQEDSAVYLCASSLVPGNGYTFGSGTRLTVV.

The V call is TRBV2, the J call TRBJ1-5; D possibly corresponds to TRBD1 (5 bases). Germline CDR1 SNHLY, CDR2 FYNNEI. The germline V and J ends were trimmed by 7 bases and 0 bases, with 16 bases remaining between them. CDR3 length equals 16 residues. CDR3 nucleotide sequence: TGTGCCAGCAAGGGACTCCCATCCCCTAGCAATCAGCCCCAGCATTTT. This gives the protein CASKGLPSPSNQPQHF.

In this sample, this clonotype turned up many times. This chain links TRBV18 with TRBJ1-2; D may be TRBD1 (6 bases). V was trimmed by 4 bases and J by 5 bases, leaving 8 bases between them. The CDR3 extends over 12 amino acids. Germline V CDR1 and CDR2: KGHSH, LQKENI. DNA for the CDR3: TGTGCCAGCTCACGGACAGTTTATGGCTACACCTTC. Translating it yields CASSRTVYGYTF.

This clonotype has ten or more counts. V is TRBV10-1 and J is TRBJ2-7; a possible D gene is TRBD2 (5 bases). The germline V gene encodes CDR1 WNHNN and CDR2 SYGVQD (reference sequence). Trimming left V 5 bases short and J 0 bases short, with 17 bases between. The CDR3 totals 16 residues. The CDR3 bases are TGCGCCAGCAGTCTAACAACCGTTCGGGACTCCTACGAGCAGTACTTC. Its protein product is CASSLTTVRDSYEQYF.

This clonotype was found many times. The genes are TRBV28 and TRBJ1-4; D call uncertain. The CDR3 covers 13 residues. In germline, CDR1 is MDHEN, CDR2 SYDVKM. V was shortened by 5 bases and J by 10 bases, with 14 bases between the two germline ends. The CDR3 sequence is CASSHTGLGKLFF. CDR3 nucleotides: TGTGCCAGCAGTCATACGGGGTTGGGAAAACTGTTTTTT.

Ten or more counts support this clonotype. The chain joins TRBV2 to TRBJ1-1, with 7 bases lining up with TRBD1. Unmatched junction bases numbered 6, after V lost 10 bases and J lost 4 bases. The CDR3 spans 12 residues. The germline gives CDR1 SNHLY, CDR2 FYNNEI. CDR3 DNA sequence: TGTGCCAACCGGGACAGCTTCACTGAAGCTTTCTTT. It codes for CANRDSFTEAFF.

This clonotype has more than one count but fewer than ten. This chain uses TRBV2 with TRBJ2-1; maybe TRBD2 (5 bases). CDR3 size: 15 residues. Germline V gene lookup returns CDR1 SNHLY and CDR2 FYNNEI. The V and J ends lost 2 bases and 2 bases respectively, with 10 bases between them. CDR3: CASSERAVTYNEQFF. For the CDR3, the DNA is TGTGCCAGCAGTGAAAGAGCGGTAACCTACAATGAGCAGTTCTTC.

This clonotype has at least ten counts. The V and J genes are TRBV11-2 and TRBJ2-1; the match to TRBD1 covers 7 bases. V gave up 6 bases and J gave up 7 bases; unmatched junction bases: 9. This CDR3 has 14 amino acids. In germline, CDR1 is SGHAT, CDR2 FQNNGV. The CDR3 reads CASSPRAGGNEQFF. The CDR3 nucleotides are TGTGCCAGCAGTCCGCGGGCAGGGGGTAATGAGCAGTTCTTC.

In this sample, this clonotype turned up many times. V and J are TRBV28 and TRBJ1-5; 7 bases are a match to TRBD1. The CDR3 runs 16 residues. Trimming at V came to 5 bases and at J to 0 bases, leaving 7 bases not matched to a gene. Looked up from germline, CDR1 is MDHEN and CDR2 is SYDVKM. CDR3 residues: CASSPWGQFSNQPQHF. As DNA, the CDR3 is TGTGCCAGCAGTCCATGGGGACAGTTTAGCAATCAGCCCCAGCATTTT.

The sample holds a few counts of this clonotype. This clone may be a read error of a much larger clone one base away. The gene calls are TRBV7-9 and TRBJ1-4; 9 bases are shared with TRBD1. There are 14 residues in the CDR3. The junction had 3 bases not matched to a gene; V was cut back by 3 bases and J by 7 bases. CDR1 SEHNR and CDR2 FQNEAQ come from the germline V gene (reference sequence). The CDR3 sequence: CASSFGDRAEKLFF. As DNA, the CDR3 is TGTGCCAGCAGCTTCGGGGACAGGGCTGAAAAACTGTTTTTT.

This clonotype was seen many times. The J gene is TRBJ2-5, the V gene TRBV11-2; tentative D call: TRBD2 (6 bases). Germline values: CDR1 SGHAT, CDR2 FQNNGV. This CDR3 region has 14 residues. V lost 2 bases and J lost 4, with 11 bases in between. CDR3 sequence (DNA): TGTGCCAGCAGCTTACATCGGGGGACAGAGACCCAGTACTTC. It encodes CASSLHRGTETQYF.

This clonotype was seen ten or more times. The rearrangement links TRBV11-3 to TRBJ2-1; TRBD1 matches at 7 bases. CDR1 and CDR2 (germline): SGHNT, YENEEA. J lost 5 bases, V lost 5 bases, and 9 bases had no gene match. The CDR3 covers 15 residues. CDR3 amino acids: CASSTTGTDNNEQFF. The CDR3 nucleotides are TGTGCCAGCAGCACGACCGGGACAGATAACAATGAGCAGTTCTTC.

This clonotype has a count of ten or more. The chain employs TRBV4-3 and TRBJ1-2, with 9 nucleotides matching TRBD1. CDR1 is LGHNA, CDR2 YSLEER, per germline. V shed 4 bases and J 5 bases; nucleotides not matched to a gene: 8. The length of the CDR3 is 15 residues. CDR3 residues: CASSPGQGPSYGYTF. In DNA form, the CDR3 reads TGCGCCAGCAGCCCGGGACAGGGACCTTCTTATGGCTACACCTTC.

This clonotype has just a few counts. The chain employs TRBV7-9 and TRBJ2-1; TRBD2 is a possible D gene (6 bases). Germline V gene sequence: CDR1 SEHNR, CDR2 FQNEAQ (reference sequence). Trimming cost V 5 bases and J 6 bases, with 14 bases left between them. The CDR3 runs to 14 residues. CDR3 DNA sequence: TGTGCCAGCAGCCCCGGGACTGCCATCAATGAGCAGTTCTTC. Its translation: CASSPGTAINEQFF.

V is TRBV25-1 and J is TRBJ1-1; TRBD1 matches at 8 bases. Germline V lookup: CDR1 MGHDK, CDR2 SYGVNS. This CDR3 spans 13 amino acids. Trimming took 2 bases from V and 6 from J; bases not matched to a gene: 2. The chain's CDR3 is CASSEQGAAEAFF. Here the CDR3 DNA reads TGTGCCAGCAGTGAACAGGGGGCGGCTGAAGCTTTCTTT. Looking up the rest from reference TRBV25-1 and TRBJ1-1 gives the full variable domain: EADIYQTPRYLVIGTGKKITLECSQTMGHDKMYWYQQDPGMELHLIHYSYGVNSTEKGDLSSESTVSRIRTEHFPLTLESARPSHTSQYLCASSEQGAAEAFFGQGTRLTVV.

At least ten counts were recorded for this clonotype. The V and J genes are TRBV28 and TRBJ1-1, with no clear D. Trimming took off 1 base at V and 4 bases at J, with 16 bases between the two ends. Germline V CDR1 and CDR2: MDHEN, SYDVKM. The CDR3 spans 16 residues. The CDR3 nucleotides are TGTGCCAGCAGTTTATCGGCAGGACCTTCCCCCACTGAAGCTTTCTTT. This translates into CASSLSAGPSPTEAFF.

The sample holds many counts of this clonotype. The rearrangement joins TRBV7-2 to TRBJ2-3; D may correspond to TRBD1 or TRBD2 (5 bases each). The CDR3 length is 12 residues. The germline gives CDR1 SGHTA, CDR2 FQGNSA. Deletions cut 7 bases from V and 2 bases from J, with 7 bases between. CDR3 sequence (DNA): TGTGCCAGCATCGGGGCCACAGATACGCAGTATTTT. This translates into CASIGATDTQYF.

This clonotype was counted at least ten times. The CDR3 loop reads CASSLGLAGGWGETQYF. CDR3 DNA sequence: TGTGCCAGCAGCTTGGGACTAGCGGGGGGGTGGGGAGAGACCCAGTACTTC. The V call is TRBV5-4, the J call TRBJ2-5; 14 nucleotides align to TRBD2. The CDR3 covers 17 residues. Germline V gives CDR1 SGHNT, CDR2 YYREEE (reference sequence). The trim removed 0 bases at V and 4 bases at J, leaving 5 bases unmatched.

This clonotype occurred many times. The J gene is TRBJ2-5, the V gene TRBV6-2 or TRBV6-3; D might be TRBD2 (5 bases). The V end lost 6 bases, the J end lost 4 bases, and 15 bases lay between the germline ends. Germline V gene lookup returns CDR1 MNHEY and CDR2 SVGEGT. The CDR3 spans 14 residues. CDR3 protein: CASRVTRARETQYF. CDR3 DNA sequence: TGTGCCAGCAGGGTTACGAGGGCCCGAGAGACCCAGTACTTC.

This chain joins TRBV7-2 and TRBJ2-5; 11 positions match TRBD2. CDR3 length: 17 amino acids. The junction had 10 bases not matched to a gene; V was cut back by 2 bases and J by 5 bases. Germline CDR1 and CDR2: SGHTA and FQGNSA. The CDR3, as DNA: TGTGCCAGCAGCTTATCACCCCTGGCTAGCGGGGGGGAGACCCAGTACTTC. Translated, it gives CASSLSPLASGGETQYF. Looking up the rest from reference TRBV7-2 and TRBJ2-5 gives the full variable domain: GAGVSQSPSNKVTEKGKDVELRCDPISGHTALYWYRQSLGQGLEFLIYFQGNSAPDKSGLPSDRFSAERTGGSVSTLTIQRTQQEDSAVYLCASSLSPLASGGETQYFGPGTRLLVL.

Regarding this clonotype: At one boundary the junction diverges from the germline segment, which might be a read error. The CDR3 coding sequence is TGTGCCGGCAGCGCGAGCGGGGGAGAGGATACGCAGTATTTT. This sequence encodes CAGSASGGEDTQYF. J is TRBJ2-3 and V is TRBV4-2; 8 bases map to TRBD2. The CDR3 has 14 amino acids. Germline assignment: CDR1 LGHNA and CDR2 YNFKEQ.

There are many counts of this clonotype. V usage is TRBV19 and J usage is TRBJ2-7; D gene unclear. Germline V CDR1 and CDR2: LNHDA, SQIVND (reference sequence). The CDR3 totals 11 residues. Trimming removed 2 bases at V and 5 bases at J, with 4 bases between. CDR3 loop: CASSITHEQYF. The DNA of the CDR3 is TGTGCCAGTAGTATAACCCACGAGCAGTACTTC.

This sequence joins TRBV27 and TRBJ1-5; perhaps TRBD1 as D (5 bases). The CDR3 has 15 amino acids. The V end lost 4 bases, the J end lost 7 bases, and 17 bases lay between the germline ends. Germline assignment: CDR1 MNHEY and CDR2 SMNVEV (reference sequence). The CDR3 here is CASSWRGDGGQPQHF. The CDR3 region has the DNA TGTGCCAGCAGTTGGAGGGGAGATGGGGGACAGCCCCAGCATTTT.